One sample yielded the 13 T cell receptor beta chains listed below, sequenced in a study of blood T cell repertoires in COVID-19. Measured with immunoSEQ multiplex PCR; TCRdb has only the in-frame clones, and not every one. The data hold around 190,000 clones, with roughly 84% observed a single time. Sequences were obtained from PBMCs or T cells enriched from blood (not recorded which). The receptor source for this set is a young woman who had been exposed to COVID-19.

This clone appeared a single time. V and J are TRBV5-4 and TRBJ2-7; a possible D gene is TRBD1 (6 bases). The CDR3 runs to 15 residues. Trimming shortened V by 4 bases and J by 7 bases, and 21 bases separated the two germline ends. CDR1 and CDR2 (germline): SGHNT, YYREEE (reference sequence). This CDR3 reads CASSVQTGPPREQYF. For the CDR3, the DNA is TGTGCCAGCAGCGTTCAGACAGGTCCCCCACGAGAGCAGTACTTC.

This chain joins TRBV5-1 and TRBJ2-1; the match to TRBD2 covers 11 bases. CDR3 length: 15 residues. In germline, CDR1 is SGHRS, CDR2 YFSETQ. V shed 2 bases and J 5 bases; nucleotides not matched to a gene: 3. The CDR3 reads CASSLLAGADNEQFF. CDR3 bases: TGCGCCAGCAGCTTACTAGCGGGGGCCGACAATGAGCAGTTCTTC. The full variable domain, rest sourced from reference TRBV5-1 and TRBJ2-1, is KAGVTQTPRYLIKTRGQQVTLSCSPISGHRSVSWYQQTPGQGLQFLFEYFSETQRNKGNFPGRFSGRQFSNSRSEMNVSTLELGDSALYLCASSLLAGADNEQFFGPGTRLTVL.

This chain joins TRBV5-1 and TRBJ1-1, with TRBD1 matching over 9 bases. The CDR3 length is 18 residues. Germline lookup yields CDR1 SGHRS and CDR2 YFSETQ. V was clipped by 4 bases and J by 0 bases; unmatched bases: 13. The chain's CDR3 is CASSRGEGTGSMNTEAFF. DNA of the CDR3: TGCGCCAGCAGCCGTGGAGAAGGGACAGGGTCAATGAACACTGAAGCTTTCTTT.

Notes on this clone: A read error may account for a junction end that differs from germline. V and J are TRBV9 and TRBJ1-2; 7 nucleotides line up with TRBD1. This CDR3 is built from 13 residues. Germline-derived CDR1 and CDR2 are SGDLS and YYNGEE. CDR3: CASSLKPGQAPNF. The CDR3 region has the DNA TGTGCCAGCAGCTTAAAGCCCGGACAGGCCCCTAACTTC.

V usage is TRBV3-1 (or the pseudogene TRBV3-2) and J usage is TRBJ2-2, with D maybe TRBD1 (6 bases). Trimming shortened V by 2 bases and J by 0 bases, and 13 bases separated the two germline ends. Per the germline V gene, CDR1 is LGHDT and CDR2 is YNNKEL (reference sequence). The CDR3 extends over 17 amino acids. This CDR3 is CASSQTGSPSNTGELFF. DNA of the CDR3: TGTGCCAGCAGCCAAACAGGGTCCCCTTCGAACACCGGGGAGCTGTTTTTT.

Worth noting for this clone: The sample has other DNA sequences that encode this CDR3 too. The CDR3 bases are TGTGCCAGCAGCCTACAGGGAAATCAGCCCCAGCATTTT. This codes for CASSLQGNQPQHF. V usage is TRBV12-3 or TRBV12-4 and J usage is TRBJ1-5, with a tentative D call TRBD1 (6 bases). V shed 6 bases and J shed 4 bases, with 10 bases lying between them. The CDR3 extends over 13 amino acids.

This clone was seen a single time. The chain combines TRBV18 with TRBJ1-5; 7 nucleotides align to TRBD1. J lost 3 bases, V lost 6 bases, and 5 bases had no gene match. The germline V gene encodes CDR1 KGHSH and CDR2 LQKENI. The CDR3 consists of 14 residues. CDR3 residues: CASSLGTVNQPQHF. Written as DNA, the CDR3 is TGTGCCAGCTCCCTAGGGACAGTCAATCAGCCCCAGCATTTT. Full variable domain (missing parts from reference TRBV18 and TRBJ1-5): NAGVMQNPRHLVRRRGQEARLRCSPMKGHSHVYWYRQLPEEGLKFMVYLQKENIIDESGMPKERFSAEFPKEGPSILRIQQVVRGDSAAYFCASSLGTVNQPQHFGDGTRLSIL.

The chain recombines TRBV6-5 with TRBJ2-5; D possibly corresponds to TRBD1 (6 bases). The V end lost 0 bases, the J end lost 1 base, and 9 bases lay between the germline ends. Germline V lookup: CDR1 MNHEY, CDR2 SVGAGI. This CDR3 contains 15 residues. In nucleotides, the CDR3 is TGTGCCAGCAGTTACTCGGCAGGGGTCCAAGAGACCCAGTACTTC. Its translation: CASSYSAGVQETQYF.

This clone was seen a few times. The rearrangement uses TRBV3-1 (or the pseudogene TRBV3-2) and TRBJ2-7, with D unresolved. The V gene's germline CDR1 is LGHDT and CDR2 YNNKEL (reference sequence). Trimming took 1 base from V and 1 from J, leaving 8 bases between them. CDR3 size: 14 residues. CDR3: CASSQVSQSYEQYF. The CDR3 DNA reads TGTGCCAGCAGCCAAGTATCCCAGTCCTACGAGCAGTACTTC.

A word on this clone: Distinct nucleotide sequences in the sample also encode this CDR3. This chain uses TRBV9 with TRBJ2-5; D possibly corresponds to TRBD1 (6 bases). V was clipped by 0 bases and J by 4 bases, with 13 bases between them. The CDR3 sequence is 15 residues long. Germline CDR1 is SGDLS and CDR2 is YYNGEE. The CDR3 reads CASSVAGAQGETQYF. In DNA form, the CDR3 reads TGTGCCAGCAGCGTAGCTGGGGCACAGGGAGAGACCCAGTACTTC. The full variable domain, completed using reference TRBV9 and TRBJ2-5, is DSGVTQTPKHLITATGQRVTLRCSPRSGDLSVYWYQQSLDQGLQFLIQYYNGEERAKGNILERFSAQQFPDLHSELNLSSLELGDSALYFCASSVAGAQGETQYFGPGTRLLVL.

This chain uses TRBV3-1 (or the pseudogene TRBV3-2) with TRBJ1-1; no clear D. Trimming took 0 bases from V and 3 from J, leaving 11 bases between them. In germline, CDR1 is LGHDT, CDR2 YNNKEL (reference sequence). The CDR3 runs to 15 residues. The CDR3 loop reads CASSQDRREDTEAFF. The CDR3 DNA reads TGTGCCAGCAGCCAAGATAGAAGGGAGGACACTGAAGCTTTCTTT.

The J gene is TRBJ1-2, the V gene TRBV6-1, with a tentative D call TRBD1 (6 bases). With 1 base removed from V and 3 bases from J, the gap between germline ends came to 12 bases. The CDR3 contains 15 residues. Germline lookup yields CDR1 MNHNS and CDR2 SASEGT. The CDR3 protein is CASSEGTGSYYGYTF. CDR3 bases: TGTGCCAGCAGTGAAGGTACAGGGTCGTACTATGGCTACACCTTC.

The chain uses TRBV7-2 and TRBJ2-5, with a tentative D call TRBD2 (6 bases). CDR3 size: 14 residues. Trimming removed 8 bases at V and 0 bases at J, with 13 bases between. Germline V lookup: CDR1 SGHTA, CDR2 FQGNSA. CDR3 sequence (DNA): TGTGCCAGCTGCGGGGCCAGGTACCAAGAGACCCAGTACTTC. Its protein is CASCGARYQETQYF.